The clone carrying this T cell receptor (beta chain) was seen just once. Not enrolled were patients with uncontrolled infection, other autoimmune disease, pregnancy or lactation. These data come from a study of T cells in Graves' hyperthyroidism and ophthalmopathy. Template material for amplifying TCR beta CDR3 regions consisted of RNA transcripts. The HTBI primer set drove a first-round RT-PCR of the TCR CDR3. One entry per CDR3 protein, called by TCRdb with MiXCR from the multiplex PCR reads. This sample has around 620,000 distinct CDR3 sequences, with 35% to 55% found just once. The CDR3 has 14 residues. V gave up 8 bases and J gave up 7 bases; unmatched junction bases: 10. Germline V lookup: CDR1 ENHRY, CDR2 SYGVKD.

The chain is built from TRBV10-3 and TRBJ2-2; 7 nucleotides agree with TRBD1. This TCR came from an adult woman with Graves' disease, either hyperthyroidism or ophthalmopathy (not recorded which). Sequenced: peripheral blood or thyroid tissue (not recorded which). CDR3 protein: CAIAKQGSIGELFF. The CDR3 DNA reads TGTGCCATCGCTAAACAGGGGTCCATCGGGGAGCTGTTTTTT.